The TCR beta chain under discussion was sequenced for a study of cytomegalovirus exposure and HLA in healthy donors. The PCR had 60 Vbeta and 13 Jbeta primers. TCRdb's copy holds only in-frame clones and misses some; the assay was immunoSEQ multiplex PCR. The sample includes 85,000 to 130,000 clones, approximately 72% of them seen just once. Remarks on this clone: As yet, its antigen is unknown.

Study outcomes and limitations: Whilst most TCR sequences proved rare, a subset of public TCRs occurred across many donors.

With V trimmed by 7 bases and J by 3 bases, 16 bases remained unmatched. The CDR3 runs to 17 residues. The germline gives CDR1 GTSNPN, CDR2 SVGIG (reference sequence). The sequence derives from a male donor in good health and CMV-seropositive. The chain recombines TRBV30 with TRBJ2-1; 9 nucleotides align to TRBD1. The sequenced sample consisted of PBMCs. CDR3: CASTNGQGQSLYNEQFF. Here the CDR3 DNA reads TGTGCCTCTACGAATGGACAGGGGCAATCCCTCTACAATGAGCAGTTCTTC.